This TCR beta chain is from a study of Graves' ophthalmopathy and Graves' hyperthyroidism. Looking at the study overall: The collection of peripheral blood took place at initial diagnosis, before any treatment.

Ends included, the CDR3 has 13 residues. The germline V gene has CDR1 MNHNS and CDR2 SASEGT. Amplification of the TCR beta CDR3 regions used RNA transcripts (as template). RT-PCR with HTBI primers came first, then second-round multiplex PCR. TCRdb called the multiplex PCR reads again in MiXCR, with one record for every CDR3 protein. The sample records 400,000 or so distinct CDR3 sequences, 15% being singletons. Study-wide results and caveats: The model reached approximately 70% sensitivity and approximately 72% specificity for predicting ophthalmopathy progression.

As regards this clonotype: Its antigen is not known. Since the CDR3 does not end with the conserved phenylalanine or tryptophan, this likely comes from a read error. It is unclear where the CDR3 begins or ends on the DNA, so no DNA is shown, and the CDR3 is as TCRdb lists it.

The stable label applied to hyperthyroidism with no ophthalmopathy within 18 months of follow-up. Eligible hyperthyroidism cases comprised new diagnoses of under 2 months' duration in individuals aged 18 to 65. This TCR was recovered from a woman between 18 and 29 years old with stable Graves' hyperthyroidism. Material: peripheral blood. J is TRBJ1-1 and V is TRBV6-1; the DNA was not compared with TRBD1, the D call given in the table. This CDR3 is CASSLQGLTEACL.